The T cell receptor (beta chain) described here comes from a study of OX40 agonist ivuxolimab in advanced cancers. Study in general: Among those treated, three patients had partial responses, one with hepatocellular carcinoma and two with cutaneous melanoma.

Regarding the study as a whole: In the 0.1 to 3.0 mg/kg range, CD4+ and CD8+ blood T cells had expanded clonally by week 6.

The germline gives CDR1 SNHLY, CDR2 FYNNEI. The CDR3 spans 16 residues. V gave up 7 bases and J gave up 1 base, with 18 bases separating them. Points on this clone: The antigen is undetermined.

Systemic immunosuppression or a history of autoimmune disease excluded patients. Generated by immunoSEQ multiplex PCR, the TCRdb table keeps only in-frame clones and is missing some. The sample carries 98,000 or so clones, 80% to 90% recorded once. The chain links TRBV2 to TRBJ2-3; D is perhaps TRBD2 (6 bases). Sequences were derived from CD4+ or CD8+ T cells sorted from blood, sampled in a trial of the OX40 agonist ivuxolimab. This TCR came from an adult with an advanced solid tumor such as melanoma, head and neck, liver or kidney cancer. The CDR3 nucleotides read TGTGCCAGCAACCCTAGGAGGGGACCCCGCACAGATACGCAGTATTTT. Translated: CASNPRRGPRTDTQYF.